The sample holds many counts of the clone carrying this T cell receptor (beta chain). Its antigen is unknown. TCRdb reanalysed the multiplex PCR reads using MiXCR and keeps one entry per CDR3 protein. The table includes approximately 45,000 distinct CDR3 sequences, roughly 23% detected once. The CDR3 has 16 residues. The trim removed 3 bases at V and 3 bases at J, leaving 11 bases unmatched. Germline CDR1 and CDR2: MDHEN and SYDVKM. This specimen belongs to a study of breast tumors, draining lymph nodes, adjacent tissues. Study results and caveats: Compared with lymph nodes, tumors were less diverse; compared with nontumor tissue, more. Data only fit, rather than demonstrated, lymph node origin of most tumor T cells. Tumor and nontumor repertoires were significantly more similar in luminal-like than in basal-like breast cancer. Findings are consistent with lymph node origin and intratumoral expansion of most tumor T cells.

The sequencing input was breast tumor tissue. The receptor's source is a female donor with breast cancer. Some clones in this sample may be carry-over from other donors' samples. This chain joins TRBV28 and TRBJ2-7, with 7 bases aligning to TRBD2. CDR3 amino acids: CASSFGGGDGSYEQYF. The CDR3 DNA reads TGTGCCAGCAGTTTTGGGGGGGGAGACGGAAGCTACGAGCAGTACTTC.